These 22 T cell receptor beta chains were sequenced from one sample in a study of graft-versus-host responses after intestinal transplantation. Lymphocytes from graft epithelium and lamina propria were isolated. Profiling relied on immunoSEQ multiplex PCR, and the TCRdb table lists in-frame clones only, not all of them. The table has 9,500 to 13,000 clones, under 80% seen once. The sample was ileum tissue, taken 23 days after intestinal transplant. The receptor set was obtained from a human patient who received an intestinal transplant, so some T cells may come from the graft donor.

CDR3 DNA: TGTGCCAGCAGCAGGACAGGGGACTCTCTCTCTGGGGCCAACGTCCTGACTTTC. It is translated as CASSRTGDSLSGANVLTF. The chain carries TRBV2 and TRBJ2-6; 9 bases match TRBD1. The CDR3 spans 18 residues. The V gene end was trimmed by 6 bases and the J gene end by 0 bases; junction bases not matched to a gene: 9. From germline, CDR1 is SNHLY and CDR2 FYNNEI.

This clone is medium-sized in the sample. Other DNA sequences in the same sample also yield this CDR3. The V and J genes are TRBV27 and TRBJ2-7; D gene ambiguous. Germline V CDR1 and CDR2: MNHEY, SMNVEV (reference sequence). The germline V and J ends were trimmed by 0 bases and 4 bases, with 7 bases remaining between them. The CDR3 length is 13 residues. DNA of the CDR3: TGTGCCAGCAGTTTATCGGGTGGGTACGAGCAGTACTTC. Translation: CASSLSGGYEQYF.

The rearrangement joins TRBV6-5 to TRBJ2-3, with D possibly being TRBD1 (6 bases). The ends were cut back, 5 bases at V and 6 bases at J, with 18 bases in the middle. The germline gives CDR1 MNHEY, CDR2 SVGAGI. The CDR3 is 15 residues long. The CDR3 nucleotides read TGTGCCAGCAGTCAGGGGTTGAGGGTTTTCGATACGCAGTATTTT. Translation gives CASSQGLRVFDTQYF.

There are a few counts of this clone. The V and J genes are TRBV27 and TRBJ2-2; D unclear. The CDR3 covers 13 residues. Trimming took off 2 bases at V and 7 bases at J, with 8 bases between the two ends. Germline values: CDR1 MNHEY, CDR2 SMNVEV (reference sequence). The CDR3 loop reads CASSLVENGELFF. Written as DNA, the CDR3 is TGTGCCAGCAGTTTAGTTGAGAACGGGGAGCTGTTTTTT.

The V and J genes are TRBV18 and TRBJ1-4; D remains ambiguous. Germline V lookup: CDR1 KGHSH, CDR2 LQKENI. V lost 3 bases to trimming and J lost 8 bases, with 22 bases between them. This CDR3 is 17 amino acids long. CDR3 coding DNA: TGTGCCAGCTCACCTACCCTGAACTCGGCCGGCCGGGAAAAACTGTTTTTT. Its translation: CASSPTLNSAGREKLFF.

The chain uses TRBV4-1 and TRBJ2-7, with D perhaps assigned TRBD1 or TRBD2 (5 bases each). This CDR3 is built from 15 residues. Germline V lookup: CDR1 MGHRA, CDR2 YSYEKL. Trimming cost V 1 base and J 2 bases, with 12 bases left between them. CDR3 nucleotides: TGCGCCAGCAGCCAAGTCGGGGCTGCCACCTACGAGCAGTACTTC. Encoded protein: CASSQVGAATYEQYF.

The V and J genes are TRBV4-3 and TRBJ2-1; a possible D gene is TRBD1 (6 bases). The CDR3 consists of 14 residues. Germline assignment: CDR1 LGHNA and CDR2 YSLEER. V was clipped by 3 bases and J by 2 bases, with 8 bases between them. The CDR3 reads CASSQRGTYNEQFF. In DNA, the CDR3 is TGCGCCAGCAGCCAGAGGGGGACCTACAATGAGCAGTTCTTC.

This chain links TRBV7-9 with TRBJ2-7; TRBD2 matches at 14 bases. CDR1 is SEHNR, CDR2 FQNEAQ, per germline (reference sequence). The V and J ends lost 5 bases and 5 bases, in that order; junction bases with no gene match: 5. The CDR3 is 15 amino acids. DNA of the CDR3: TGTGCCAGCAGCCCGGGGACTAGCGGGAGCCACGAGCAGTACTTC. Its translation is CASSPGTSGSHEQYF.

This clone was counted between two and nine times. V is TRBV5-5 and J is TRBJ2-2, with D uncertain. This CDR3 spans 18 amino acids. The V and J ends lost 0 bases and 0 bases respectively, with 15 bases between them. Per germline, CDR1 SGHKS and CDR2 YYEKEE (reference sequence). The DNA for the CDR3 is TGTGCCAGCAGCTTGGGAGTAGGGCTGTTCGCGAACACCGGGGAGCTGTTTTTT. Residues: CASSLGVGLFANTGELFF.

The chain carries TRBV25-1 and TRBJ1-1, with TRBD1 as a possible D gene (6 bases). Trimming removed 3 bases at V and 4 bases at J, with 6 bases between. The CDR3 spans 12 residues. The germline V gene has CDR1 MGHDK and CDR2 SYGVNS. The CDR3 coding sequence is TGTGCCAGCAGTGACAGGGGCACTGAAGCTTTCTTT. Protein sequence: CASSDRGTEAFF.

The CDR3 sequence: CARYEQGNSPLHF. Written as DNA, the CDR3 is TGTGCCCGTTATGAACAAGGAAATTCACCCCTCCACTTT. V and J are TRBV25-1 and TRBJ1-6, with D uncertain. The germline V gene has CDR1 MGHDK and CDR2 SYGVNS. The CDR3 has 13 amino acids. Trimming took 11 bases from V and 7 from J, leaving 15 bases between them.

The chain uses TRBV6-1 and TRBJ1-1, with D unclear. V shed 4 bases and J shed 4 bases, with 7 bases lying between them. Germline V lookup: CDR1 MNHNS, CDR2 SASEGT. This CDR3 has 12 amino acids. The CDR3 loop reads CASSAWITEAFF. The CDR3 bases are TGTGCCAGCAGTGCGTGGATCACTGAAGCTTTCTTT.

This sequence joins TRBV27 and TRBJ2-2; D not resolved. V shed 2 bases and J shed 4 bases, with 8 bases lying between them. Germline-derived CDR1 and CDR2 are MNHEY and SMNVEV (reference sequence). The CDR3 covers 14 residues. The CDR3 bases are TGTGCCAGCAGTTTACCGTATGGCACCGGGGAGCTGTTTTTT. Its protein product is CASSLPYGTGELFF.

The V gene is TRBV2, the J gene TRBJ2-3; a weak D match, TRBD2 (5 bases). Germline assignment: CDR1 SNHLY and CDR2 FYNNEI. CDR3 length equals 15 residues. V was trimmed by 4 bases and J by 0 bases, leaving 11 bases between them. The chain's CDR3 is CASSVDGESTDTQYF. Written as DNA, the CDR3 is TGTGCCAGCAGTGTTGACGGGGAAAGCACAGATACGCAGTATTTT.

This rearrangement joins TRBV6-5 to TRBJ1-1; the match to TRBD1 covers 7 bases. The V and J ends lost 6 bases and 3 bases, in that order; junction bases with no gene match: 7. From germline, CDR1 is MNHEY and CDR2 SVGAGI. This CDR3 has 14 amino acids. CDR3 in DNA: TGTGCCAGCAGATTGACAGGGAAGCACACTGAAGCTTTCTTT. Amino acid sequence: CASRLTGKHTEAFF.

This clone was counted a single time. The chain recombines TRBV5-8 with TRBJ2-7; possibly TRBD2 for D (5 bases). Trimming removed 2 bases at V and 3 bases at J, with 12 bases between. The CDR3 sequence is 14 residues long. Germline V CDR1 and CDR2: SGHTS, YDEGEE. The CDR3 protein is CASSFTGFGYEQYF. The DNA for the CDR3 is TGTGCCAGCAGCTTTACGGGGTTCGGCTACGAGCAGTACTTC.

In DNA, the CDR3 is TGCGCCAGCAGCCAAGATCTTGTAGAGACCCAGTACTTC. Translating gives CASSQDLVETQYF. The chain recombines TRBV4-1 with TRBJ2-5, with D hard to call. The germline V gene encodes CDR1 MGHRA and CDR2 YSYEKL. Trimming pared 0 bases from V and 4 bases from J, leaving 6 bases between. The CDR3 extends over 13 amino acids.

This sequence joins TRBV11-2 and TRBJ2-7; a possible D gene is TRBD1 (6 bases). The V end lost 8 bases, the J end lost 2 bases, and 13 bases lay between the germline ends. CDR1 and CDR2 from the germline V gene are SGHAT and FQNNGV. This CDR3 comprises 13 residues. CDR3 residues: CASGEQGPYEQYF. The CDR3 DNA is TGTGCCAGCGGGGAACAGGGACCCTACGAGCAGTACTTC.

V and J are TRBV7-9 and TRBJ2-7, with TRBD1 identical over 9 bases. Germline CDR1 and CDR2: SEHNR and FQNEAQ (reference sequence). V gave up 6 bases and J gave up 0 bases; unmatched junction bases: 6. The CDR3 covers 15 residues. CDR3 protein: CASSGDRAFSYEQYF. The CDR3 nucleotides read TGTGCCAGCAGTGGGGACAGGGCATTCTCCTACGAGCAGTACTTC.

The CDR3 nucleotides are TGTGCCAGCAGTTGGGGACAGGAAGCTTTCTTT. Amino acids: CASSWGQEAFF. The rearrangement uses TRBV6-5 and TRBJ1-1; 7 bases line up with TRBD1. V was pared by 4 bases and J by 8 bases, with 1 base of the junction left unmatched. The V gene's germline CDR1 is MNHEY and CDR2 SVGAGI. The CDR3 is 11 amino acids.

V and J are TRBV9 and TRBJ2-1; 14 bases are shared with TRBD2. This CDR3 has 17 residues. Per germline, CDR1 SGDLS and CDR2 YYNGEE. V shed 4 bases and J 0 bases; nucleotides not matched to a gene: 3. The DNA for the CDR3 is TGTGCCAGCAGCCCGGGGACTAGCGGGAGCTCCTACAATGAGCAGTTCTTC. Protein product: CASSPGTSGSSYNEQFF.

The gene calls are TRBV10-3 and TRBJ1-2, with TRBD1 matching 8 bases. Germline CDR1 is ENHRY and CDR2 is SYGVKD. There are 15 residues in the CDR3. The trim removed 2 bases at V and 6 bases at J, leaving 8 bases unmatched. CDR3 residues: CAISEPWTGNDGYTF. In DNA form, the CDR3 reads TGTGCCATCAGTGAGCCCTGGACAGGGAACGATGGCTACACCTTC.